Below, one T cell receptor (beta chain) is given with its context. Its antigen is unknown. This entry comes from a study of cytomegalovirus exposure and HLA in healthy donors. Overall study: Both the approximately 120 validation repertoires and the 600 to 750 first-cohort repertoires used the same platform, as reported by a later analysis. Study-wide results and caveats: Despite most TCR sequences being rare, some public TCRs occurred in many donors. First-cohort TCR clusters were later found to tend to co-occur in the 130 or so validation repertoires.

V trimming: 4 bases; J trimming: 1 base; junction bases outside the gene matches: 9. Germline loops: CDR1 LNHDA, CDR2 SQIVND (reference sequence). The CDR3 is 16 amino acids. The donors were in the approximately 110-subject validation cohort; that cohort was separate from the roughly 680-subject first cohort. The protocol was immunoSEQ multiplex PCR, while the TCRdb copy is restricted to in-frame clones and leaves out a portion. This sample yields tens of thousands of clones, of which just under 95% are seen a single time; 4.4% belongs to the top ten. The J gene is TRBJ1-1, the V gene TRBV19; the match to TRBD1 covers 7 bases. This receptor was identified in a man younger than 35 in good health and CMV-seropositive. Sample: PBMCs. CDR3 loop: CASSTTTGAGNTEAFF. In DNA, the CDR3 is TGTGCCAGTAGTACTACTACAGGGGCTGGGAACACTGAAGCTTTCTTT.